This is a list of T cell receptor beta chains from one sample in a study of graft-versus-host responses after intestinal transplantation. Clones were sequenced by immunoSEQ multiplex PCR, and TCRdb holds only the in-frame ones, with some missing. The sample records under 95,000 clones, roughly 90% being singletons. No antigen is known for these receptors. The input for sequencing was unstimulated CD4+ T cells sorted from spleen or lymph node cells, taken before transplant. The receptor source for this set is a human donor who was the organ donor for an intestinal transplant. Both conserved end residues are part of each CDR3. A D gene is named only where the DNA matches it firmly.

length	V	J	D	DNA	CDR3
14	TRBV18	TRBJ1-1	-	TGTGCCAGCTCACCTCTCGGGTTGGACACTGAAGCTTTCTTT	CASSPLGLDTEAFF
16	TRBV18	TRBJ2-3	-	TGTGCCAGCTCACCACGGCCGGGTAGCGGCACAGATACGCAGTATTTT	CASSPRPGSGTDTQYF
14	TRBV27	TRBJ2-2	-	TGTGCCAGCAGTCCCACGGGAGTTGCCGGGGAGCTGTTTTTT	CASSPTGVAGELFF
16	TRBV9	TRBJ2-5	TRBD2	TGTGCCAGCAGCCCCGGGACTAGCGGGTACCAAGAGACCCAGTACTTC	CASSPGTSGYQETQYF
12	TRBV6-6	TRBJ2-5	-	TGTGCCAGCAGTTACGCCAGGGAGACCCAGTACTTC	CASSYARETQYF
16	TRBV7-2	TRBJ2-3	TRBD2	TGTGCCAGCAGCTTCCAGACTAGCGGGTCGACAGATACGCAGTATTTT	CASSFQTSGSTDTQYF
13	TRBV19	TRBJ1-3	-	TGTGCCAGTACCACGACACATGGAAACACCATATATTTT	CASTTTHGNTIYF
15	TRBV11-3	TRBJ2-2	TRBD1	TGTGCCAGCAGCTTAGACCACAGGGGCAACGGGGAGCTGTTTTTT	CASSLDHRGNGELFF
12	TRBV12-5	TRBJ1-2	-	TGTGCTAGTGGTTTGCCGGGGGATGGCTACACCTTC	CASGLPGDGYTF
15	TRBV28	TRBJ2-2	-	TGTGCCAGCAGCCCTGGCAGGTTGAACACCGGGGAGCTGTTTTTT	CASSPGRLNTGELFF
15	TRBV11-2	TRBJ2-7	TRBD2	TGTGCCAGCAGCTTGACTAGCGGGGGCTCCTACGAGCAGTACTTC	CASSLTSGGSYEQYF
12	TRBV7-9	TRBJ2-7	TRBD1	TGTGCCAGCAGCTGGGGACAGTACGAGCAGTACTTC	CASSWGQYEQYF
15	TRBV4-1	TRBJ1-2	TRBD1	TGCGCCAGCAGCCAAGCCCGGACAGGGAACTATGGCTACACCTTC	CASSQARTGNYGYTF
13	TRBV5-6	TRBJ2-5	-	TGTGCCAGCAGCTTGCAGATCGGGGAGACCCAGTACTTC	CASSLQIGETQYF
15	TRBV7-9	TRBJ1-4	TRBD1	TGTGCCAGCAGCTCTGCGGACAGGGTCGGTGAAAAACTGTTTTTT	CASSSADRVGEKLFF
16	TRBV6-6	TRBJ2-7	TRBD2	TGTGCCAGCAGTTACTCGAGAGGCGGGAGAGGATACGAGCAGTACTTC	CASSYSRGGRGYEQYF
13	TRBV15	TRBJ2-5	-	TGTGCCACCAGCAGAGATCGTTTCGAGACCCAGTACTTC	CATSRDRFETQYF
14	TRBV5-1	TRBJ1-1	TRBD1	TGCGCCAGCAGCTTGACAGGGGGCGGATCTGAAGCTTTCTTT	CASSLTGGGSEAFF
15	TRBV4-1	TRBJ2-2	TRBD2	TGCGCCAGCAGCCGACTAGCGGGAGGGCCCGGGGAGCTGTTTTTT	CASSRLAGGPGELFF
13	TRBV6-1	TRBJ1-2	-	TGTGCCAGCAGTGATCCCGGGATCCCTTACTACACCTTC	CASSDPGIPYYTF
15	TRBV11-2	TRBJ1-3	TRBD1	TGTGCCAGCAGCACTCCGGGACAGGGGAGAAACACCATATATTTT	CASSTPGQGRNTIYF
15	TRBV9	TRBJ2-7	TRBD2	TGTGCCAGCAGCCCCTCCGCGGGAGCGTTTTACGAGCAGTACTTC	CASSPSAGAFYEQYF